These 28 T cell receptor beta chains share one sample of origin, sequenced in a study of blood T cell repertoires in COVID-19. Generated by immunoSEQ multiplex PCR, the TCRdb table keeps only in-frame clones and is missing some. The table records about 80,000 clones, 90% of them present only once. Sequencing input: peripheral blood. Source of these receptors: a woman of 80 years or more with active or convalescent COVID-19.

The chain joins TRBV7-6 to TRBJ2-1; 9 bases match TRBD2. Germline values: CDR1 SGHVS, CDR2 FNYEAQ. CDR3 length equals 18 residues. V dropped 2 bases and J dropped 2; count of bases not matched to a gene: 10. CDR3 sequence reads: CASSLTREGPGTYNEQFF. The CDR3, as DNA: TGTGCCAGCAGCTTAACGCGGGAGGGCCCGGGCACCTACAATGAGCAGTTCTTC.

The chain employs TRBV28 and TRBJ1-5, with 10 bases aligning to TRBD1. Germline CDR1 is MDHEN and CDR2 is SYDVKM. The V segment lost 6 bases and the J segment 5 bases; nucleotides outside the gene matches: 4. The CDR3 has 14 amino acids. This CDR3 is CASRAGQGDQPQHF. The CDR3 DNA sequence: TGTGCCAGCAGGGCTGGACAGGGGGATCAGCCCCAGCATTTT.

The chain employs TRBV30 and TRBJ2-7, with a tentative D call TRBD1 (7 bases). The germline V gene has CDR1 GTSNPN and CDR2 SVGIG (reference sequence). This CDR3 contains 16 residues. V was cut by 5 bases and J by 0 bases, with 20 bases left in between. The CDR3 is CAWRAKAGQSSYEQYF. Written as DNA, the CDR3 is TGTGCCTGGCGCGCAAAGGCGGGACAGAGCTCCTACGAGCAGTACTTC.

The gene calls are TRBV6-5 and TRBJ2-7; 7 bases match TRBD1. Germline V CDR1 and CDR2: MNHEY, SVGAGI. The CDR3 totals 13 residues. V trimming: 2 bases; J trimming: 3 bases; junction bases outside the gene matches: 1. The CDR3 bases are TGTGCCAGCAGTTACAGGGGGCTCTACGAGCAGTACTTC. Amino acid sequence: CASSYRGLYEQYF.

The chain combines TRBV5-1 with TRBJ1-2; 7 bases line up with TRBD1. The V gene end was trimmed by 0 bases and the J gene end by 4 bases; junction bases not matched to a gene: 3. Germline V lookup: CDR1 SGHRS, CDR2 YFSETQ. This CDR3 has 14 amino acids. In DNA form, the CDR3 reads TGCGCCAGCAGCTTGGAGGGGACAGTCTATGGCTACACCTTC. It specifies CASSLEGTVYGYTF.

CDR3 sequence reads: CASSWGQGGAFF. In DNA, the CDR3 is TGTGCCAGCAGTTGGGGACAGGGTGGGGCTTTCTTT. The chain recombines TRBV11-2 with TRBJ1-1; 9 bases map to TRBD1. Germline trimming cut 6 bases from V and 11 bases from J; bases unmatched to any gene: 7. CDR3 length: 12 residues. Germline V gene data show CDR1 as SGHAT and CDR2 as FQNNGV.

V usage is TRBV27 and J usage is TRBJ2-3, with D perhaps TRBD1 (6 bases). The V and J ends lost 6 bases and 1 base respectively, with 14 bases between them. The CDR3 has 15 residues. Germline CDR1 MNHEY, CDR2 SMNVEV (reference sequence). This CDR3 is CASSTGWWGTDTQYF. CDR3 in DNA: TGTGCCAGCAGCACAGGGTGGTGGGGCACAGATACGCAGTATTTT.

Sample share makes this clone medium-sized. The genes are TRBV5-6 and TRBJ2-3; D may be TRBD1 (5 bases). The CDR3 consists of 14 residues. The germline V and J ends were trimmed by 2 bases and 5 bases, with 12 bases remaining between them. Germline V gives CDR1 SGHDT, CDR2 YYEEEE. In DNA form, the CDR3 reads TGTGCCAGCAGCTTAGTAGGGGTCGGAGATACGCAGTATTTT. It codes for CASSLVGVGDTQYF.

The V and J genes are TRBV19 and TRBJ1-5, with D perhaps TRBD1 (6 bases). This CDR3 contains 13 residues. Germline values: CDR1 LNHDA, CDR2 SQIVND (reference sequence). Trimming removed 9 bases from V and 7 bases from J, with 16 bases in between. The CDR3 sequence is CASTDRTAQPQHF. CDR3 bases: TGTGCCAGCACGGACAGAACCGCCCAGCCCCAGCATTTT. Based on the CDR3 plus reference TRBV19 and TRBJ1-5, the full variable domain is DGGITQSPKYLFRKEGQNVTLSCEQNLNHDAMYWYRQDPGQGLRLIYYSQIVNDFQKGDIAEGYSVSREKKESFPLTVTSAQKNPTAFYLCASTDRTAQPQHFGDGTRLSIL.

This sequence joins TRBV28 and TRBJ1-5; D perhaps matches TRBD1 (5 bases). The CDR3 loop spans 17 amino acids. The germline V gene encodes CDR1 MDHEN and CDR2 SYDVKM. V was trimmed by 6 bases and J by 2 bases, leaving 20 bases between them. CDR3 sequence (DNA): TGTGCCAGCAGGAACGCCGCAGGGATTGAAGGCAATCAGCCCCAGCATTTT. It codes for CASRNAAGIEGNQPQHF.

The J gene is TRBJ2-1, the V gene TRBV7-2; the match to TRBD1 covers 8 bases. Losses at the gene ends were 1 base for V and 3 bases for J; bases not matched to a gene: 11. Germline V CDR1 and CDR2: SGHTA, FQGNSA. This CDR3 contains 18 residues. The CDR3 DNA follows: TGTGCCAGCAGCTTAGGTCGGCCCCGGGGACAGGACTACAATGAGCAGTTCTTC. Protein product: CASSLGRPRGQDYNEQFF.

The genes are TRBV6-5 and TRBJ1-5; a weak D match, TRBD1 (5 bases). Germline-derived CDR1 and CDR2 are MNHEY and SVGAGI. This CDR3 is built from 15 residues. The V and J ends lost 6 bases and 4 bases respectively, with 16 bases between them. The CDR3 sequence: CASSSRGEGNQPQHF. The CDR3 region has the DNA TGTGCCAGCAGCTCCCGGGGGGAAGGAAATCAGCCCCAGCATTTT.

V usage is TRBV27 and J usage is TRBJ2-3; TRBD2 agrees at 7 bases. After removal of 3 bases from V and 5 bases from J, the junction contained 11 bases not matched to a gene. Per the germline V gene, CDR1 is MNHEY and CDR2 is SMNVEV (reference sequence). The CDR3 is 16 amino acids. The CDR3 bases are TGTGCCAGCAGTTTGTTAGGGAGGGCCGGGGTAGATACGCAGTATTTT. Its translation is CASSLLGRAGVDTQYF.

V is TRBV10-3 and J is TRBJ2-1, with 10 bases aligning to TRBD2. CDR1 and CDR2 from the germline V gene are ENHRY and SYGVKD. This CDR3 is built from 14 residues. The J segment lost 8 bases and the V segment lost 3 bases, leaving 4 bases of the junction unmatched. CDR3 nucleotides: TGTGCCATCAGTGAAGCGGGAGGGCTCGATGAGCAGTTCTTC. Translated: CAISEAGGLDEQFF.

The chain carries TRBV19 and TRBJ2-1; the D gene is possibly TRBD1 (6 bases). V dropped 3 bases and J dropped 1 base, with 10 bases sitting between them. Germline CDR1 LNHDA, CDR2 SQIVND (reference sequence). The CDR3 runs to 15 residues. The CDR3 reads CASSMVQGSYNEQFF. The DNA of the CDR3 is TGTGCCAGTAGTATGGTACAGGGTTCCTACAATGAGCAGTTCTTC.

The genes are TRBV12-3 or TRBV12-4 and TRBJ2-7; perhaps TRBD2 as D (6 bases). This CDR3 is built from 12 residues. V shed 3 bases and J shed 7 bases, with 10 bases lying between them. The CDR3 loop is CASSFGREEQYF. The CDR3 DNA reads as TGTGCCAGCAGTTTCGGACGGGAGGAGCAGTACTTC.

This chain links TRBV19 with TRBJ1-4, with TRBD1 matching over 10 bases. After removal of 8 bases from V and 5 bases from J, the junction contained 11 bases not matched to a gene. Germline values: CDR1 LNHDA, CDR2 SQIVND (reference sequence). The CDR3 is 16 residues long. The CDR3 DNA reads as TGTGCCAGTCTCGGTCACCCGGGACAGGGGAATGAAAAACTGTTTTTT. Amino acids: CASLGHPGQGNEKLFF. The full variable domain, completed using reference TRBV19 and TRBJ1-4, is DGGITQSPKYLFRKEGQNVTLSCEQNLNHDAMYWYRQDPGQGLRLIYYSQIVNDFQKGDIAEGYSVSREKKESFPLTVTSAQKNPTAFYLCASLGHPGQGNEKLFFGSGTQLSVL.

The chain has TRBV30 and TRBJ1-3; D gene unclear. CDR1 and CDR2 (germline): GTSNPN, SVGIG (reference sequence). The CDR3 has 17 amino acids. Trimming pared 0 bases from V and 2 bases from J, leaving 17 bases between. The CDR3, as DNA: TGTGCCTGGAGTGTATTTTCCGGTGCCCTCCCTGGAAACACCATATATTTT. Translation gives CAWSVFSGALPGNTIYF.

This clone showed up just once. This sequence joins TRBV29-1 and TRBJ1-1; D is perhaps TRBD1 (5 bases). The V end was cut by 4 bases, the J end by 2 bases, with 17 bases between. Germline CDR1 and CDR2: SQVTM and ANQGSEA. The CDR3 is 15 amino acids. The CDR3 DNA reads as TGCAGCGTTGGGGCGGGGCGGGAGGCCAACACTGAAGCTTTCTTT. Amino acid sequence: CSVGAGREANTEAFF.

The chain is built from TRBV2 and TRBJ2-1; 10 bases line up with TRBD1. The J segment lost 6 bases and the V segment lost 8 bases, leaving 4 bases of the junction unmatched. From germline, CDR1 is SNHLY and CDR2 FYNNEI. CDR3 size: 13 residues. The CDR3 nucleotides read TGTGCCAGCGGACAGGGGGTTTCCAATGAGCAGTTCTTC. Its protein product is CASGQGVSNEQFF.

The CDR3 DNA follows: TGTGCCAGCAGACACAGGGGAGGGGCCAACGTCCTGACTTTC. Translation: CASRHRGGANVLTF. The chain uses TRBV6-5 and TRBJ2-6; 7 nucleotides agree with TRBD1. The V segment lost 6 bases and the J segment 4 bases; nucleotides outside the gene matches: 3. CDR3 length equals 14 residues. CDR1 is MNHEY and CDR2 is SVGAGI in the germline V gene.

The V gene is TRBV19, the J gene TRBJ1-1; TRBD1 aligns across 7 bases. V dropped 6 bases and J dropped 6; count of bases not matched to a gene: 16. This CDR3 spans 16 amino acids. Germline CDR1 reads LNHDA; CDR2 reads SQIVND (reference sequence). The CDR3 coding sequence is TGTGCCAGTAGGACGGGACAGACCACCTCCTCCTCTGAAGCTTTCTTT. Translated: CASRTGQTTSSSEAFF. Drawing the rest from reference TRBV19 and TRBJ1-1, the complete variable domain is DGGITQSPKYLFRKEGQNVTLSCEQNLNHDAMYWYRQDPGQGLRLIYYSQIVNDFQKGDIAEGYSVSREKKESFPLTVTSAQKNPTAFYLCASRTGQTTSSSEAFFGQGTRLTVV.

The V call is TRBV2, the J call TRBJ2-3; D is undetermined. This CDR3 region has 14 residues. Trimming left V 3 bases short and J 0 bases short, with 7 bases between. Germline values: CDR1 SNHLY, CDR2 FYNNEI. This CDR3 reads CASSDLVSTDTQYF. Here the CDR3 DNA reads TGTGCCAGCAGTGATCTCGTCAGCACAGATACGCAGTATTTT.

V usage is TRBV19 and J usage is TRBJ2-1, with D maybe TRBD2 (6 bases). This CDR3 has 15 amino acids. Germline lookup yields CDR1 LNHDA and CDR2 SQIVND (reference sequence). V dropped 9 bases and J dropped 10 bases, with 25 bases sitting between them. This CDR3 reads CASSPRPGGAGEQFF. In nucleotides, the CDR3 is TGTGCCAGCTCGCCGCGGCCAGGAGGGGCTGGCGAGCAGTTCTTC.

V usage is TRBV7-9 and J usage is TRBJ2-2; D may be TRBD1 (6 bases). The V end lost 5 bases, the J end lost 4 bases, and 11 bases lay between the germline ends. The CDR3 covers 14 residues. Germline-derived CDR1 and CDR2 are SEHNR and FQNEAQ (reference sequence). This CDR3 reads CASSPGQRTGELFF. CDR3 nucleotides: TGTGCCAGCAGCCCCGGACAGCGCACCGGGGAGCTGTTTTTT.

The chain combines TRBV19 with TRBJ1-4; 9 positions agree with TRBD1. The CDR3 consists of 13 residues. The V gene end was trimmed by 4 bases and the J gene end by 8 bases; junction bases not matched to a gene: 2. The germline CDR1 and CDR2 sequences are LNHDA and SQIVND (reference sequence). CDR3 nucleotide sequence: TGTGCCAGTAGTAGGGACAGGGCCGAAAAACTGTTTTTT. Amino acids: CASSRDRAEKLFF.

The chain couples TRBV7-2 to TRBJ2-1, with 7 bases matching TRBD2. The trim removed 5 bases at V and 10 bases at J, leaving 11 bases unmatched. The CDR3 extends over 14 amino acids. Germline CDR1 SGHTA, CDR2 FQGNSA. DNA for the CDR3: TGTGCCAGCAGCCCCGGGACTACCTTGGGCGAGCAGTTCTTC. This codes for CASSPGTTLGEQFF.

Comments on this clone: One end of the junction varies from germline; a read error may be responsible. The rearrangement links TRBV28 to TRBJ2-7; 9 nucleotides agree with TRBD2. The CDR3 totals 14 residues. Germline assignment: CDR1 MDHEN and CDR2 SYDVKM. The CDR3 nucleotides are TGTGCCAGCAGATCCGGGACTAGCTCCGACGAGCAGTACTTC. Translated, it gives CASRSGTSSDEQYF.